This T cell receptor (beta chain) emerged from a study of blood T cell repertoires in COVID-19. Looking at the study overall: Among Cohort 3 donors, those recovered had two negative PCRs, clearance, or symptom resolution. Samples taken during acute and convalescent COVID-19 were collected in the United States, Italy and Spain.

Original analysis: Amplification of reference gene primers provided the estimated nucleated cell counts. The assay was immunoSEQ multiplex PCR, and TCRdb's table has in-frame clones only and misses some. V, J and clone size reflect that table, while D and trimming were determined from the DNA. Of 200,000 or so clones in the sample, more than 75% were seen once. The study recruited people aged roughly 18 to 95 years across 20 to 30 US areas. The source material was PBMCs or T cells enriched from blood (not recorded which). This sequence was found in a young man in a cohort exposed to, infected with or recovered from COVID-19 (not recorded which).

The CDR3: CASSLTLASADTQYF. Written as DNA, the CDR3 is TGTGCCAGCAGCTTAACCTTAGCTAGCGCAGATACGCAGTATTTT. The chain is built from TRBV7-3 and TRBJ2-3; weak D call: TRBD2 (6 bases). Trimming stripped 0 bases from V and 4 bases from J, with 11 bases between. The CDR3 sequence is 15 residues long. Germline CDR1 SGHTA, CDR2 FQGTGA.